The present T cell receptor (beta chain) was sequenced within a study of cytotoxic CD8 clonotypes in ibrutinib-treated CLL. Background on the study: The response samples were taken once patients had been treated for a median of around eleven months, range 6 to 36. An average of around 250,000 productive templates and roughly 94,000 productive rearrangements was obtained per sample.

The CDR3 has 13 amino acids. The germline V gene encodes CDR1 MNHEY and CDR2 SMNVEV (reference sequence). V lost 4 bases and J 6 bases, leaving 10 bases between the germline ends. Extraction of approximately 2 micrograms of genomic DNA from cryopreserved PBMCs supplied material for TCR beta libraries. The intended depth for sequencing was 1 in 200,000 to 1 in 1 million T cells. The repertoire was sequenced with immunoSEQ multiplex PCR; TCRdb's copy has only in-frame clones and lacks some. The table has hundreds of thousands of clones, 70% seen once. This clone was detected a few times. This sequence joins TRBV27 and TRBJ2-1; unclear D gene. Source: PBMCs, taken after 24 months of ibrutinib treatment. The source of this sequence is a human donor with chronic lymphocytic leukemia. This chain's CDR3 is CASSSAPGNEQFF. For the CDR3, the DNA is TGTGCCAGCAGTTCGGCCCCGGGCAATGAGCAGTTCTTC.